This T cell receptor beta chain was identified in a study of CD8+ T cells in alopecia areata (dated by TCRdb to 2017 to 2018). A note on the overall study: Treated patients were enrolled in an open-label pilot trial of oral tofacitinib at 5 to 10 mg twice daily for moderate-to-severe alopecia areata. The SALT score, which quantifies the percentage of affected scalp surface area, was used to measure disease severity in treated patients. On the human side, TCRbeta sequencing was run on scalp tissue and on sorted CD4+ and CD8+ peripheral blood T cells from healthy controls and from alopecia areata patients with either patchy or totalis/universalis disease. Scalp clonality was compared across normal scalp (n=4), patchy alopecia areata scalp (n=8), and alopecia totalis/universalis scalp (n=8). Tofacitinib was given for 6 to 18 months, followed by 6 months of follow-up off drug to assess delayed response and recurrence. TCRbeta CDR3 regions were amplified by immunoSEQ multiplex PCR using 35 Vbeta forward and 13 Jbeta reverse primers. The study used high-throughput TCRbeta sequencing to examine T cell clonal expansion in alopecia areata, in both the C3H/HeJ mouse model and human patients. Patients on tofacitinib were biopsied at baseline and after 4 and 24 weeks of treatment, and several of the patients also had a later scalp biopsy. The RNA source kit depended on sample type: the PAXgene miRNA kit for fixed scalp, the miRNeasy kit for PBMCs, and the RNeasy kit for mouse skin.

Taken with the paper, the label for time point translates to: around 4 weeks on oral tofacitinib. The sample's treatment or condition label, decoded: oral pan-JAK inhibitor, 5-10 mg twice daily. Peripheral blood and lesional scalp punch biopsies were obtained from patients with alopecia areata. PBMCs were separated by density centrifugation and stained for CD3, CD4 and CD8, after which CD4+ and CD8+ T cells were sorted on a FACSAria. Inclusive of the bounding cysteine and phenylalanine, the CDR3 is 13 residues long. Only the CDR3 part of the read is kept: 39 bases, read in frame from the first base. From a lookup of the germline V gene, CDR1 and CDR2 are SGHTA and FQGNSA. V is reduced by 6 bases and J by 5 bases, leaving a spacing of 11 bases between them. About this clone: What antigen it recognizes has not been identified. No much larger clonotype is one base removed from it; base qualities were not supplied.

What the work shows at the level of the full study, not this receptor alone: Many expanded lesional clones persisted in scalp and blood during tofacitinib treatment, which may partly explain relapse after stopping treatment. Resident alphabeta T cells in normal human skin are also sequenced, complicating scalp TCR repertoire analysis, unlike mouse skin dominated by gammadelta T cells. TCR sequences shared between patients were less clear than in mice, possibly partly because of HLA diversity in the patient population. With tofacitinib, both scalp clonality and the number of expanded CD8+ clones among the top 100 scalp clones went down significantly. Because the treated cohort was small and included a single nonresponder, larger studies are needed to assess links between baseline CD8+ expansion and response. Higher clonality and more expanded CD8+ clones were observed in lesional scalp than in normal scalp, particularly in alopecia totalis/universalis, a finding suggestive of antigenic drive.

The method was the immunoSEQ multiplex PCR assay. To provide template for TCR sequencing, every sample had RNA extracted and reverse transcribed into cDNA. SuperScript III was used for first-strand cDNA synthesis, primed with a 2:1 mix of oligo-dT and random hexamers. Amplification bias was assessed with a synthetic immune receptor repertoire, and residual bias was removed computationally. The study's own analysis went as follows. Raw reads were preprocessed for error removal, and CDR3 was defined according to IMGT conventions as running from the conserved cysteine to phenylalanine. Clonality was calculated as 1 minus Shannon entropy normalized by log2 of the number of productive unique TCRs. Scalp TCRbeta sequences were cross-referenced with sorted blood CD4 and CD8 repertoires so that the CD4 or CD8 identity of scalp clones could be inferred. TCRdb took this table from immuneACCESS and kept in-frame rearrangements with V and J called. Such tables lack part of the clones; where checked against another copy, unresolved V genes explain under half of the gap, and the rest is unexplained. V, J and clone size are taken as reported in that table, and D and trimming were inferred from the DNA itself. The sample data list around 200,000 clones, and about three fifths of these were observed just once. Together, the top ten hold around 4.2% of the sample.

Rearrangement joined TRBV7-2 to TRBJ1-5, with the D segment identity uncertain. Source: CD4+ T cells sorted from blood, taken at week 4, from a patient treated with tofacitinib. This clonotype was sampled from a human donor with alopecia areata. The nucleotide sequence is TGTGCCAGCAGGAAGGGCCGAGATCAGCCCCAGCATTTT. Its protein product is CASRKGRDQPQHF.